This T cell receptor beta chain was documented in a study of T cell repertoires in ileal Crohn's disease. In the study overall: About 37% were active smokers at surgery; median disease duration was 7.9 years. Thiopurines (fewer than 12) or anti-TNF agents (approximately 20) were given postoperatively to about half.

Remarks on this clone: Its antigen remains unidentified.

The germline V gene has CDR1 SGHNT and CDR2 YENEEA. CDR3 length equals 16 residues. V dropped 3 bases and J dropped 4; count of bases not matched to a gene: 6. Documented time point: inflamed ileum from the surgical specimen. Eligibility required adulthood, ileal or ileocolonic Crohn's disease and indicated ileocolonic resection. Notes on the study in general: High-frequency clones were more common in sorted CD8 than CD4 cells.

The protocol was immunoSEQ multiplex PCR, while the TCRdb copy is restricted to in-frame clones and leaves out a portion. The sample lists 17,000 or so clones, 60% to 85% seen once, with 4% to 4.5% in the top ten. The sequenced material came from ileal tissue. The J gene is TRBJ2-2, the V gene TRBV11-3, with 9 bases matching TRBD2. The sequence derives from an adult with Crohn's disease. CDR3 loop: CASSFLSGGITGELFF. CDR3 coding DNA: TGTGCCAGCAGCTTTCTTAGCGGGGGAATCACCGGGGAGCTGTTTTTT.